The rows below give T cell receptor beta chains drawn from one sample of a study of blood T cells in healthy people across ages. TCRdb fed the 5' RACE reads into MiXCR, producing one record per CDR3 protein. The profile shows over 1,500,000 distinct CDR3 sequences, about 49% of them singletons. The specimen sequenced was blood. The receptors here all came from a middle-aged woman in good health. Each CDR3 is given with its conserved first and last residue. A D gene is named only where the DNA matches it firmly. The size field is filled for only some rows; it gives once, few, many or a size class.

j_gene | v_gene | abundance | d_gene | CDR3nt | CDR3aa
TRBJ1-2 | TRBV28 | . | . | TGTGCCAGTGTTACAGCTAACTATGGCTACACCTTC | CASVTANYGYTF
TRBJ2-3 | TRBV7-9 | once | . | TGTGCCAGCAGTTCATTTGTGGGAAAGGACAGCCTTCCAGATACGCAGTATTTT | CASSSFVGKDSLPDTQYF
TRBJ2-1 | TRBV18 | . | TRBD1 | TGTGCCAGCTCACGCCTCGAAGACAGGGCCTACAATGAGCAGTTCTTC | CASSRLEDRAYNEQFF
TRBJ1-5 | TRBV12-3/TRBV12-4 | . | . | TGTGCCAGCAGTTTTGCCGGGAATAGCAATCAGCCCCAGCATTTT | CASSFAGNSNQPQHF
TRBJ1-4 | TRBV7-2 | . | . | TGTGCCAGCAGCTTAGTAGACAGGAATAACGAAAAACTGTTTTTT | CASSLVDRNNEKLFF
TRBJ2-7 | TRBV27 | . | . | TGTGCCAGCAGTTTAAGTAGTGGCCTTACCTACGAGCAGTACTTC | CASSLSSGLTYEQYF
TRBJ2-1 | TRBV5-1 | many | TRBD2 | TGCGCCAGCAGCCGGGGGGGGCTGTCTTACAATGAGCAGTTCTTC | CASSRGGLSYNEQFF
TRBJ2-1 | TRBV7-2 | few | . | TGTGCCAGCAGCTTAGGGGGACAAGATCGATATGAGCAGTTCTTC | CASSLGGQDRYEQFF
TRBJ2-3 | TRBV5-1 | . | . | TGCGCCAGCAGCTTGCTCCTGCCAGATACGCAGTATTTT | CASSLLLPDTQYF
TRBJ1-2 | TRBV7-2 | . | . | TGTGCCAGCAGCTTAGGCAGGGTGGGCGGCTACACCTTC | CASSLGRVGGYTF
TRBJ2-5 | TRBV11-2 | . | TRBD1 | TGTGCCAGCAGCTTGGACAGGGGGCAATGGGAGACCCAGTACTTC | CASSLDRGQWETQYF
TRBJ1-2 | TRBV28 | few | . | TGTGCCAGCAGATCACCGGGAAAACCCCCATATGGCTACACCTTC | CASRSPGKPPYGYTF
TRBJ1-4 | TRBV28 | . | . | TGTGCCTGCAGTCCATCACGGGGATCTGAAAAACTGTTTTTT | CACSPSRGSEKLFF
TRBJ1-1 | TRBV20-1 | . | . | TGCAGTGTCTGGCCCGGATCTACTGAAGCTTTCTTT | CSVWPGSTEAFF
TRBJ2-3 | TRBV15 | . | . | TGTGCCACCAGCTTTTCCGGGACGGACTACACAGATACGCAGTATTTT | CATSFSGTDYTDTQYF
TRBJ1-1 | TRBV12-3/TRBV12-4 | . | TRBD1 | TGTGCCAGCAGTTTAGGGAGGACAGGGGCAATCGCTGAAGCTTTCTTT | CASSLGRTGAIAEAFF
TRBJ2-3 | TRBV9 | . | . | TGTGCCAGCAGCGGAGGCAGCGGAACCACAGATACGCAGTATTTT | CASSGGSGTTDTQYF
TRBJ2-5 | TRBV15 | . | . | TGTGCCACCAGCAGAGATAGCCACAACCAAGAGACCCAGTACTTC | CATSRDSHNQETQYF
TRBJ2-1 | TRBV6-6 | . | TRBD2 | TGTGCCAGCACCGGTGGACTAGCGGGGGGGCGAGGTGAGCAGTTCTTC | CASTGGLAGGRGEQFF
TRBJ2-5 | TRBV20-1 | . | . | TGCAGTGCTAGAGGTTCGGGGCGGGGGCGGGGAGAGACCCAGTACTTC | CSARGSGRGRGETQYF
TRBJ2-7 | TRBV2 | once | TRBD2 | TGTGCCAGCAGTGATTCGGGAGGGGGATCCTACGAGCAGTACTTC | CASSDSGGGSYEQYF
TRBJ2-4 | TRBV10-3 | . | TRBD1 | TGTGCCATTGGTGACAGGGGTTGGAGGAACATTCAGTACTTC | CAIGDRGWRNIQYF
TRBJ2-1 | TRBV28 | . | TRBD1 | TGTGCCAGCAGTTCGCAGGGGGCGCGGTTGAAACAGTTCTTC | CASSSQGARLKQFF
TRBJ2-1 | TRBV12-3/TRBV12-4 | once | TRBD1 | TGTGCCAGCAGTGGCCGGGACAGGGGAATGGGCAATGAGCAGTTCTTC | CASSGRDRGMGNEQFF
TRBJ2-3 | TRBV20-1 | . | TRBD2 | TGCAGTGCTAGTCCTCTAGCGGGGGGAGGCGCAGATACGCAGTATTTT | CSASPLAGGGADTQYF
TRBJ2-5 | TRBV3-1 | . | . | TGTGCCAGCAGCCGAACATCGGGTGTCGGACAAGAGACCCAGTACTTC | CASSRTSGVGQETQYF
TRBJ1-5 | TRBV29-1 | few | . | TGCAGCGCCAAGACCCGTGGTCAGCCCCAGCATTTT | CSAKTRGQPQHF
TRBJ2-5 | TRBV7-2 | many | TRBD2 | TGTGCCAGCAGCTTCGAACTAGCGGGGCGGCAAGAGACCCAGTACTTC | CASSFELAGRQETQYF
TRBJ2-5 | TRBV15 | few | TRBD1 | TGTGCCACCAGCAGTGCGCCCCGGGACAGGGACGAGACCCAGTACTTC | CATSSAPRDRDETQYF
TRBJ2-5 | TRBV5-4 | . | TRBD1 | TGTGCCAGCAGCTACCCGGGACAGGGGGCTGGGACCCAGTACTTC | CASSYPGQGAGTQYF
TRBJ1-2 | TRBV28 | . | . | TGTGCCAGCAGTGTAGCAGGGGAAAATGGCTACACCTTC | CASSVAGENGYTF
TRBJ2-7 | TRBV20-1 | . | . | TGCAGTGCTAGAGCCCCGGGACTGACCTACAATGAGCAGTACTTC | CSARAPGLTYNEQYF
TRBJ1-2 | TRBV18 | . | . | TGTGCCAGCTCACCCGGCTCACCCACCAACTATGGCTACACCTTC | CASSPGSPTNYGYTF
TRBJ2-7 | TRBV20-1 | . | TRBD1 | TGCAGTGCAGACCGGGACAGGGAAGCCTACGAGCAGTACTTC | CSADRDREAYEQYF
TRBJ2-1 | TRBV7-2 | . | . | TGTGCCAGCAGCCCTACTACTTGGGAGCAGTTCTTC | CASSPTTWEQFF
TRBJ2-1 | TRBV16 | . | TRBD1 | TGTGCCAGCAGCCAAACTTACAGGGGCCATGAGCAGTTCTTC | CASSQTYRGHEQFF
TRBJ1-2 | TRBV28 | . | TRBD1 | TGTGCCAGCAGACAAACAGGGGGCGGCAACTATGGCTACACCTTC | CASRQTGGGNYGYTF
TRBJ1-2 | TRBV4-3 | . | . | TGCGCCAGCAGCCAAGATGGGGCCTTAGAGGGCTACACCTTC | CASSQDGALEGYTF
TRBJ2-3 | TRBV15 | few | . | TGTGCCACCAACCGGGCGCACACAGATACGCAGTATTTT | CATNRAHTDTQYF
TRBJ2-7 | TRBV6-5 | . | TRBD1 | TGTGCCAGCAGTGACAGGGGGAAAGGGTACGAGCAGTACTTC | CASSDRGKGYEQYF
TRBJ2-5 | TRBV29-1 | . | . | TGCACCGTTACCCCCACCAGTCTGGAGACCCAGTACTTC | CTVTPTSLETQYF
TRBJ1-4 | TRBV7-2 | . | . | TGTGCCAGCAGGGGAAGGAGTAGTGAAAAACTGTTTTTT | CASRGRSSEKLFF
TRBJ1-2 | TRBV6-5 | . | . | TGTGCCAGGGGGGGGTCTGTACGCCATTCCCAGGAGGGCTACACCTTC | CARGGSVRHSQEGYTF
TRBJ1-5 | TRBV5-1 | . | . | TGCGCCAGCAGCTGGAGGGGGGGCGCGGATCAGCCCCAGCATTTT | CASSWRGGADQPQHF
TRBJ2-1 | TRBV5-1 | . | . | TGCGCCAGCACGTTGCTTGGGGGGCGCGGGGATGAGCAGTTCTTC | CASTLLGGRGDEQFF
TRBJ1-5 | TRBV20-1 | . | . | TGCAGTGCTAGGGCGGGGGAGCAGCCCCAGCATTTT | CSARAGEQPQHF
TRBJ2-1 | TRBV3-1 | once | . | TGTGCCAGCAGCCCTCGACGAGCGGCGCAGTTCTTC | CASSPRRAAQFF
TRBJ2-1 | TRBV9 | . | . | TGTGCCAGCACCCCAGGGGAATCCTACAATGAGCAGTTCTTC | CASTPGESYNEQFF
TRBJ2-1 | TRBV29-1 | . | TRBD2 | TGCAGCGCAGGGACTAGCGAGACAGTGAGGTACAATGAGCAGTTCTTC | CSAGTSETVRYNEQFF
TRBJ1-2 | TRBV28 | . | . | TGTGCCAGCAGTCGTGGCGGCGGGAACTATGGCTACACCTTC | CASSRGGGNYGYTF
TRBJ2-2 | TRBV6-4 | many | . | TGTGCCAGCAGTGACGGCCAGAATACCAACACCGGGGAGCTGTTTTTT | CASSDGQNTNTGELFF
TRBJ2-2 | TRBV27 | . | TRBD1 | TGTGCCAGCAGTAAGGGACAGCCCACCGGGGAGCTGTTTTTT | CASSKGQPTGELFF
TRBJ2-7 | TRBV20-1 | few | . | TGCAGTGCTACTTCCCGGGACTTCACCTACGAGCAGTACTTC | CSATSRDFTYEQYF